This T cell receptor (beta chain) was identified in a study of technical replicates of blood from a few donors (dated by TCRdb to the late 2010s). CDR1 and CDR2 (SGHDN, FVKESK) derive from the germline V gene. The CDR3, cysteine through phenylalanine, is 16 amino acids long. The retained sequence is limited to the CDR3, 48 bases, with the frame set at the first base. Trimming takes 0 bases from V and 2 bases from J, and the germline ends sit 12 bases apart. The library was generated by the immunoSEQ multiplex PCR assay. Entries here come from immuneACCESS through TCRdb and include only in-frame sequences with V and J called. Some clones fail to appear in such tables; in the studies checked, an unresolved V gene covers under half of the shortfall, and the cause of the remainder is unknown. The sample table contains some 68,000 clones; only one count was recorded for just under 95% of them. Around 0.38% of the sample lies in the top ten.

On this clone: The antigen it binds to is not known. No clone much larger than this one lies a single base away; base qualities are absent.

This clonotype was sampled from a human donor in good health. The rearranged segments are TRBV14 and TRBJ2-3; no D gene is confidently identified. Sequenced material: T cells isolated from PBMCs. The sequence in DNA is TGTGCCAGCAGCCAAGAACTTCTGCGATTCACAGATACGCAGTATTTT. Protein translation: CASSQELLRFTDTQYF.